This section outlines one T cell receptor beta chain sequence together with its context. Its antigen remains undetermined. Sequencing took place on a NextSeq 550. The Human TCR Profiling Kit (MiLaboratory) was used to make UMI-labeled 5' RACE TRB cDNA libraries. The full amount of extracted RNA was used for cDNA synthesis, and the full amount of resulting cDNA was used for PCR amplification. Libraries were prepared in parallel with an identical number of PCR cycles. The study's processing was this. About 50,000 +/- 10,000 unique UMI-labeled TRB cDNA molecules per library were extracted with MIGEC and MiXCR, with at least two reads per UMI required. An average of roughly 40,000 +/- 10,000 functional in-frame TRB CDR3 nucleotide clonotypes without stop codons was found per library. After downsampling to 5000 UMI-labeled TRB molecules per sample, diversity metrics such as normalized Shannon-Wiener and Chao1 were calculated in VDJtools. For the central five CDR3 residues, VDJtools calculated physicochemical properties weighted by clonotype size, namely interaction energy, strength, volume and Kidera factor 4. TCRdb reprocessed the reads, so every CDR3 protein sequence counts as one entry and DNA is not shown. It is TCRdb's table, rather than the study itself, that gives the V and J calls and clone size. The data table for this sample lists 60,000 to 70,000 distinct CDR3 sequences. Just over 0.7% of the sample lies in the top ten.

This sample was included in a study of CXCR3-negative and CXCR3-positive naive CD8 T cells (dated by TCRdb to between 2018 and 2020). The study in broad terms: In total, about 150 million TRB reads were obtained, corresponding to roughly 1.5 +/- 0.3 million reads per library. TRBV-TRBJ cluster analysis included naive subsets from roughly 5 donors and memory cells from 3 donors. Diversity and physicochemical repertoire analyses were performed on about 12 donors pooled from two independent experiments.

In the germline V gene, CDR1 corresponds to SQVTM and CDR2 to ANQGSEA. The CDR3, cysteine through phenylalanine, is 14 amino acids long. The coding DNA is unavailable. Results the study describes overall, beyond this receptor: TRBV-TRBJ usage was similar between naive CXCR3-negative and CXCR3-positive cells from the same donor, while memory cells showed distinct patterns. Both naive subsets had comparably high repertoire diversity, while memory CD8+ T cells had much lower repertoire diversity. Because CXCR3 expression was partially decreased after cryopreservation, freshly isolated PBMCs were used for most assays. Compared with CXCR3-negative naive cells, CXCR3-positive naive cells had TRB CDR3s with higher hydrophobicity (lower Kidera factor 4), lower energy, and higher strength and volume indices. Because surface CD5, which has been linked to self-reactivity in mice, was comparable between naive subsets, TCR interaction strength was also inferred from TRB CDR3 physicochemical properties.

For each CD8+ T cell subset, flow sorting was done in triplicate, and some 300,000 cells per subset went directly into RLT lysis buffer. To keep memory contaminants out, a stringent definition of naive CD8+ T cells was applied: CD45RO-CCR7+CD27+CD95-. Standard density gradient centrifugation was used to isolate peripheral blood mononuclear cells from buffy coats. Naive CXCR3-negative and CXCR3-positive CD8+ T cells were flow-sorted on a FACSAria III. Total RNA was extracted from sorted cells with an RNeasy Mini Kit. This receptor was obtained from a human donor in good health. Some clones in this sample may be carry-over from other donors' samples. The receptor chain draws on TRBV29-1 and TRBJ1-1. Sequencing used naive CXCR3+ CD8+ T cells from blood. The cell subset or site label on this specimen signifies: CD45RO-CCR7+CD27+CD95- naive CD8+ T cells expressing CXCR3 (TNR3+). The CDR3 region has the sequence CSVVTNHMNTEAFF. The entire variable domain, with the stretches around the CDR3 drawn from the reference TRBV29-1 and TRBJ1-1 proteins, is SAVISQKPSRDICQRGTSLTIQCQVDSQVTMMFWYRQQPGQSLTLIATANQGSEATYESGFVIDKFPISRPNLTFSTLTVSNMSPEDSSIYLCSVVTNHMNTEAFFGQGTRLTVV.